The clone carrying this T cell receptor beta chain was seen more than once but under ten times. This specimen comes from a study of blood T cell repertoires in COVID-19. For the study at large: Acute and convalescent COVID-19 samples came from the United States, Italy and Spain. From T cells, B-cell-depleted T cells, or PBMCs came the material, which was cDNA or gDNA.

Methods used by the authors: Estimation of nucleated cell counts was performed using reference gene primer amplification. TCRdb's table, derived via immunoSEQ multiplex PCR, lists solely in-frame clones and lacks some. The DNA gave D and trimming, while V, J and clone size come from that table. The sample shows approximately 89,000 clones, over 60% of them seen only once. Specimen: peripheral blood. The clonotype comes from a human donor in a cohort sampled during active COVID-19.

CDR3 protein: CASSLWAQFSGNTIYF. The CDR3 coding sequence is TGTGCCAGCAGCTTATGGGCGCAGTTCTCTGGAAACACCATATATTTT. The chain has TRBV7-6 and TRBJ1-3; D is ambiguous. Trimming cost V 2 bases and J 0 bases, with 11 bases left between them. The germline CDR1 and CDR2 sequences are SGHVS and FNYEAQ. This CDR3 has 16 amino acids.